This entry concerns a single TCR beta chain. Assay: immunoSEQ multiplex PCR; the TCRdb copy retains only in-frame clones and omits some. This sample has fewer than 150,000 clones, with roughly 89% found just once. The CDR3 sequence is 13 residues long. CDR1 and CDR2 from the germline V gene are SGHKS and YYEKEE (reference sequence). The V end lost 2 bases, the J end lost 0 bases, and 5 bases lay between the germline ends. The sample comes from a study of blood T cell repertoires in COVID-19. This TCR was sampled from a woman between 55 and 75 years old with COVID-19, enrolled during active disease. The source material was peripheral blood. The chain has TRBV5-5 and TRBJ1-1; D gene unclear. CDR3 protein: CASSLIVNTEAFF. In DNA, the CDR3 is TGTGCCAGCAGCTTAATAGTGAACACTGAAGCTTTCTTT.